This entry concerns a single TCR beta chain. What antigen it recognizes has not been identified. No base quality information exists; no much larger clone differs at one position. The sample originates from a study of T cell repertoires in cytomegalovirus infection (dated by TCRdb to 2018 to 2020). Background on the whole study: Peptide stimulations targeted recently identified HLA-C-restricted CMV epitopes, whose presentation resists viral immunomodulation, together with well-studied HLA-B-restricted epitopes. Donor HLA type was relevant to the analysis, as public TCR beta signatures indicated carriage of CMV infection together with the matching HLA type. Here is what the overall study found, with its caveats: The ex vivo response was dominated by HLA-C-restricted CMV-specific TCR beta clonotypes, which also provided the single most frequent clonotype in two of eight donors. In both this cohort and an independent roughly 360-donor cohort, the cumulative frequency of public TCR beta family members distinguished carriers of CMV infection plus the relevant HLA type.

Sequencing was performed on an Illumina HiSeq 1500. Through fastp at Q25 and MiXCR, TCRdb rebuilt clones from the public reads, retaining in-frame beta chains. Each CDR3 protein gets just one entry, which takes the most common genes and DNA from the rows behind it. The sample has 50,000 or so distinct CDR3 sequences on record, about a fifth of them singletons. Together, the top ten hold approximately 53% of the sample. In light of the paper, this sample's treatment or condition label describes: in vitro stimulation with specific CMV peptide epitopes to enrich CMV-specific T cells. Here the sequenced sample was CD8+ T cells from cultured PBMCs, taken from culture after CMV antigen stimulation. This receptor was identified in a human donor in good health (CMV status not recorded). Some clones in this sample may be carry-over from other donors' samples.

Here the CDR3 is given as CSLFGTSGSQEQFF. The sequenced DNA: TGCTCCCTCTTTGGGACTAGCGGGAGTCAGGAGCAGTTCTTC. This chain is built from TRBV20-1 and TRBJ2-1; 14 junctional bases match TRBD2. The CDR3, from cysteine to phenylalanine, totals 14 residues. Only the CDR3 part of the read is kept: 42 bases, read in frame from the first base. CDR1 and CDR2 were assigned from the germline V gene (reference sequence) as DFQATT and SNEGSKA.